The clone carrying this TCR beta chain was recorded at least ten times. Its antigen is undetermined. This CDR3 comprises 16 residues. Trimming took 1 base from V and 3 from J, leaving 12 bases between them. Germline V lookup: CDR1 SGHVS, CDR2 FQNEAQ. The sample comes from a study of early T cells in non-severe SARS-CoV-2 infection. Study as a whole: Alpha and beta chains were unpaired, from unsorted whole-blood bulk RNA. Notes on the study in general: The VDJdb matching leaned toward anti-spike CD8 responses and overlooked private and CD4 specificities.

Researchers attached unique molecular identifiers to individual cDNA molecules. TCRdb called the 5' RACE reads again in MiXCR, with one record for every CDR3 protein. The sample shows roughly 81,000 distinct CDR3 sequences, roughly 6% of them seen only once. The origin of this receptor is an adult who was a healthcare worker with PCR-confirmed SARS-CoV-2 infection or an uninfected control (not recorded which). The J gene is TRBJ1-4, the V gene TRBV7-8; D unresolved. Sequences were obtained from whole blood. CDR3 region: CASSLVRSRPNEKLFF. In DNA, the CDR3 is TGTGCCAGCAGCTTAGTGCGGTCGCGACCTAATGAAAAACTGTTTTTT.